Below, 17 T cell receptor beta chains from the same sample are listed, as sequenced in a study of STAT5B mutations in CD4+ large granular lymphocyte leukemia. The assay was immunoSEQ multiplex PCR, and TCRdb's table has in-frame clones only and misses some. The sample records some 40,000 clones, roughly 80% being singletons. The sample comprised CD4+ T cells from blood buffy coats. The receptors shown here come from a human donor in good health.

V is TRBV5-6 and J is TRBJ1-5; 10 bases map to TRBD1. The germline CDR1 and CDR2 sequences are SGHDT and YYEEEE. CDR3 length: 15 residues. With V trimmed by 4 bases and J by 4 bases, 5 bases remained unmatched. CDR3 bases: TGTGCCAGCAGCCCCCCGGGACAGGGGAATCAGCCCCAGCATTTT. Its protein is CASSPPGQGNQPQHF.

The genes are TRBV27 and TRBJ2-7; TRBD1 matches at 9 bases. CDR1 and CDR2 (germline): MNHEY, SMNVEV (reference sequence). This CDR3 has 16 residues. J lost 0 bases, V lost 6 bases, and 9 bases had no gene match. In DNA form, the CDR3 reads TGTGCCAGCAGAACGACAGGGGGATTCCTCTCCTACGAGCAGTACTTC. It encodes CASRTTGGFLSYEQYF.

The chain joins TRBV6-1 to TRBJ2-1, with a tentative D call TRBD2 (6 bases). Deletions cut 1 base from V and 0 bases from J, with 13 bases between. The CDR3 totals 17 residues. CDR1 is MNHNS and CDR2 is SASEGT in the germline V gene. Written as DNA, the CDR3 is TGTGCCAGCAGTGAAGATAGAGCGGGTAGCTCCTACAATGAGCAGTTCTTC. Translating it yields CASSEDRAGSSYNEQFF.

This clone was counted only a few times. V usage is TRBV6-6 and J usage is TRBJ1-6; D gene unclear. Trimming removed 0 bases at V and 6 bases at J, with 6 bases between. CDR1 and CDR2 from the germline V gene are MNHNY and SVGAGI (reference sequence). There are 14 residues in the CDR3. CDR3 coding DNA: TGTGCCAGCAGTTACTCTGATCGTAATTCACCCCTCCACTTT. This encodes CASSYSDRNSPLHF.

This clone came up a few times. The V gene is TRBV7-9, the J gene TRBJ1-5, with TRBD1 matching over 11 bases. CDR3 length: 16 residues. The germline CDR1 and CDR2 sequences are SEHNR and FQNEAQ (reference sequence). With 5 bases clipped from V and 6 bases from J, the junction kept 9 bases outside the gene matches. In DNA form, the CDR3 reads TGTGCCAGCAGCGTAGGACAGGGGGCGATTGGTCAGCCCCAGCATTTT. Protein sequence: CASSVGQGAIGQPQHF.

This rearrangement joins TRBV14 to TRBJ1-3, with TRBD1 identical over 7 bases. The CDR3 is 14 residues long. Germline assignment: CDR1 SGHDN and CDR2 FVKESK. V dropped 5 bases and J dropped 2; count of bases not matched to a gene: 3. The CDR3, as DNA: TGTGCCAGCAGCAAGGGGACAGCTGGAAACACCATATATTTT. It encodes CASSKGTAGNTIYF.

The chain recombines TRBV29-1 with TRBJ2-1; weak D call: TRBD2 (5 bases). V lost 7 bases to trimming and J lost 9 bases, with 10 bases between them. The CDR3 has 10 amino acids. CDR1 is SQVTM, CDR2 ANQGSEA, per germline. The CDR3 protein is CSAGFGEQFF. Here the CDR3 DNA reads TGCAGCGCGGGGTTCGGTGAGCAGTTCTTC.

V usage is TRBV5-6 and J usage is TRBJ1-1; D is undetermined. This CDR3 is built from 13 residues. CDR1 and CDR2 (germline): SGHDT, YYEEEE. Trimming pared 2 bases from V and 1 base from J, leaving 6 bases between. The CDR3 sequence: CASSFWKNTEAFF. The CDR3 bases are TGTGCCAGCAGCTTCTGGAAGAACACTGAAGCTTTCTTT. Using reference TRBV5-6 and TRBJ1-1 for the parts outside the CDR3, the full variable domain is DAGVTQSPTHLIKTRGQQVTLRCSPKSGHDTVSWYQQALGQGPQFIFQYYEEEERQRGNFPDRFSGHQFPNYSSELNVNALLLGDSALYLCASSFWKNTEAFFGQGTRLTVV.

The chain has TRBV2 and TRBJ1-5; a possible D gene is TRBD1 (5 bases). The CDR3 totals 14 residues. The V and J ends lost 7 bases and 4 bases respectively, with 14 bases between them. CDR1 is SNHLY and CDR2 is FYNNEI in the germline V gene. For the CDR3, the DNA is TGTGCCAGCACGCGGGGGGACCCTAATCAGCCCCAGCATTTT. It translates to CASTRGDPNQPQHF.

The CDR3 region has the DNA TGCGCCAGCAGCCAAGATCGGGGGCAGGGGGCCAAAAACATTCAGTACTTC. Protein product: CASSQDRGQGAKNIQYF. The chain has TRBV4-3 and TRBJ2-4, with D perhaps being TRBD1 or TRBD2 (6 bases each). This CDR3 comprises 17 residues. The germline V and J ends were trimmed by 0 bases and 1 base, with 13 bases remaining between them. In germline, CDR1 is LGHNA, CDR2 YSLEER.

The chain links TRBV11-2 to TRBJ2-7, with 8 bases fitting TRBD1. This CDR3 contains 14 residues. V trimming: 5 bases; J trimming: 6 bases; junction bases outside the gene matches: 9. The germline CDR1 and CDR2 sequences are SGHAT and FQNNGV. This CDR3 reads CASSQGTGGREQYF. CDR3 nucleotides: TGTGCCAGCAGCCAAGGAACAGGGGGGCGCGAGCAGTACTTC.

This clone turned up a few times. The chain links TRBV4-2 to TRBJ2-5; weak D call: TRBD2 (6 bases). V was pared by 1 base and J by 7 bases, with 16 bases between. This CDR3 region has 15 residues. The germline V gene has CDR1 LGHNA and CDR2 YNFKEQ. In DNA form, the CDR3 reads TGTGCCAGCAGCCAAGTTGGGGGGATCTTCGGGACCCAGTACTTC. Amino acid sequence: CASSQVGGIFGTQYF.

V usage is TRBV7-3 and J usage is TRBJ1-1; a weak D match, TRBD1 (5 bases). The CDR3 loop spans 13 amino acids. CDR1 SGHTA and CDR2 FQGTGA come from the germline V gene. V lost 5 bases and J 2 bases, leaving 9 bases between the germline ends. The CDR3 DNA sequence: TGTGCCAGCAGCCGAGGGGAAAACACTGAAGCTTTCTTT. The encoded protein is CASSRGENTEAFF.

V usage is TRBV18 and J usage is TRBJ2-1; 7 nucleotides line up with TRBD1. Germline CDR1 and CDR2: KGHSH and LQKENI. The CDR3 is 15 residues long. V was clipped by 4 bases and J by 3 bases; unmatched bases: 6. The CDR3 spells CASSRTGQVYNEQFF. In DNA, the CDR3 is TGTGCCAGCTCACGCACCGGACAGGTCTACAATGAGCAGTTCTTC.

This sequence joins TRBV15 and TRBJ1-2; D perhaps matches TRBD1 (5 bases). The CDR3 is 15 amino acids. Germline values: CDR1 LNHNV, CDR2 YYDKDF (reference sequence). V was shortened by 1 base and J by 9 bases, with 18 bases between the two germline ends. CDR3 coding DNA: TGTGCCACCAGCAGAGGACAAGGGTCAGGGAGTAGCTACACCTTC. Its protein is CATSRGQGSGSSYTF.

This clone was detected once. The V and J genes are TRBV5-8 and TRBJ1-1; 8 nucleotides align to TRBD1. The CDR3 sequence is 14 residues long. Germline V gives CDR1 SGHTS, CDR2 YDEGEE. Trimming cost V 6 bases and J 4 bases; bases outside gene matches: 8. The chain's CDR3 is CASNGQGWSTEAFF. The CDR3 DNA reads TGTGCCAGCAACGGACAGGGCTGGAGCACTGAAGCTTTCTTT.

This chain connects TRBV19 to TRBJ2-5; D is possibly TRBD1 (5 bases). V gave up 5 bases and J gave up 2 bases, with 9 bases separating them. The germline V gene has CDR1 LNHDA and CDR2 SQIVND (reference sequence). This CDR3 spans 13 amino acids. DNA of the CDR3: TGTGCCAGTAGTGCAGGGCTACAAGAGACCCAGTACTTC. As protein: CASSAGLQETQYF.